These 11 T cell receptor beta chains were sequenced from one sample in a study of T-cell memory formation after mild COVID-19. TCRdb independently ran MiXCR on the 5' RACE reads; one entry per CDR3 protein. The sample has fewer than 650,000 distinct CDR3 sequences; about a fifth are singletons. What was sequenced was PBMCs or a T cell subset sorted from them (not recorded which). These receptors originate from an adult woman who had mild COVID-19 (a few samples of this study predate the infection). Cell type and time point are not known.

This chain uses TRBV6-5 with TRBJ1-6, with D perhaps TRBD1 (6 bases). The germline V and J ends were trimmed by 7 bases and 7 bases, with 14 bases remaining between them. The CDR3 spans 14 residues. Germline V gene sequence: CDR1 MNHEY, CDR2 SVGAGI. DNA of the CDR3: TGTGCCAGCAAGTCTACAGGGCCAAATTCACCCCTCCACTTT. Translating gives CASKSTGPNSPLHF.

The chain combines TRBV20-1 with TRBJ2-7; 12 nucleotides agree with TRBD2. The CDR3 is made up of 18 amino acids. Germline CDR1 and CDR2: DFQATT and SNEGSKA (reference sequence). After removal of 4 bases from V and 7 bases from J, the junction contained 20 bases not matched to a gene. The chain's CDR3 is CSAIKAHGLAGKRKEQYF. The CDR3 region has the DNA TGCAGTGCTATCAAAGCCCATGGACTAGCGGGAAAGAGGAAGGAGCAGTACTTC.

The J gene is TRBJ2-2, the V gene TRBV6-2 or TRBV6-3; D remains unclear. Trimming removed 0 bases at V and 4 bases at J, with 9 bases between. The CDR3 spans 15 residues. Germline lookup yields CDR1 MNHEY and CDR2 SVGEGT. CDR3 protein: CASSYSPGTTGELFF. CDR3 DNA sequence: TGTGCCAGCAGTTACTCACCGGGCACCACCGGGGAGCTGTTTTTT.

This chain connects TRBV18 to TRBJ2-7; D remains unclear. This CDR3 contains 15 residues. V was shortened by 1 base and J by 2 bases, with 12 bases between the two germline ends. Germline V gene lookup returns CDR1 KGHSH and CDR2 LQKENI. CDR3 protein: CASSPLPENTYEQYF. CDR3 in DNA: TGTGCCAGCTCACCACTCCCAGAAAATACCTACGAGCAGTACTTC.

The gene calls are TRBV10-3 and TRBJ2-3; 12 nucleotides line up with TRBD1. Germline V CDR1 and CDR2: ENHRY, SYGVKD. This CDR3 is 19 amino acids long. The V gene end was trimmed by 5 bases and the J gene end by 5 bases; junction bases not matched to a gene: 17. In nucleotides, the CDR3 is TGTGCCATCAGTTTACCGGGACAGGGGGCTGAGGCGATCGGAGATACGCAGTATTTT. Translated: CAISLPGQGAEAIGDTQYF.

This clonotype was detected ten times or more. The chain recombines TRBV11-2 with TRBJ2-3, with D possibly being TRBD2 (5 bases). CDR3 size: 13 residues. Germline CDR1 and CDR2: SGHAT and FQNNGV. Trimming stripped 5 bases from V and 1 base from J, with 7 bases between. The CDR3 DNA follows: TGTGCCAGCAGCCAGAGGGGCACAGATACGCAGTATTTT. It codes for CASSQRGTDTQYF. Using reference TRBV11-2 and TRBJ2-3 for the parts outside the CDR3, the full variable domain is EAGVAQSPRYKIIEKRQSVAFWCNPISGHATLYWYQQILGQGPKLLIQFQNNGVVDDSQLPKDRFSAERLKGVDSTLKIQPAKLEDSAVYLCASSQRGTDTQYFGPGTRLTVL.

The CDR3 nucleotides are TGTGCCAGCAGCCCAAAGGGAGGCTCTGGAAACACCATATATTTT. Encoded protein: CASSPKGGSGNTIYF. The V gene is TRBV7-9, the J gene TRBJ1-3, with no clear D. The CDR3 has 15 amino acids. CDR1 SEHNR and CDR2 FQNEAQ come from the germline V gene (reference sequence). The V end lost 5 bases, the J end lost 0 bases, and 11 bases lay between the germline ends.

The rearrangement uses TRBV7-9 and TRBJ2-6; D is perhaps TRBD1 (5 bases). CDR1 and CDR2 from the germline V gene are SEHNR and FQNEAQ (reference sequence). The CDR3 covers 13 residues. With 5 bases removed from V and 6 bases from J, the gap between germline ends came to 8 bases. This CDR3 reads CASSQDTANVLTF. CDR3 nucleotide sequence: TGTGCCAGCAGCCAGGACACGGCCAACGTCCTGACTTTC.

This clonotype was seen a handful of times. V gene TRBV20-1 combines with J gene TRBJ1-6; 10 nucleotides agree with TRBD1. The germline gives CDR1 DFQATT, CDR2 SNEGSKA (reference sequence). The trim removed 3 bases at V and 7 bases at J, leaving 0 bases unmatched. This CDR3 region has 13 residues. DNA of the CDR3: TGCAGTGCTAGGGGACAGGGGAATTCACCCCTCCACTTT. This codes for CSARGQGNSPLHF.

Concerning this clonotype itself: A read error may account for a junction end that differs from germline. The chain's CDR3 is CASSTTGGNQPHHF. In DNA form, the CDR3 reads TGTGCCAGCAGTACCACAGGGGGGAATCAGCCCCATCATTTT. The chain joins TRBV27 to TRBJ1-5, with 8 bases that match TRBD1. The V gene's germline CDR1 is MNHEY and CDR2 SMNVEV (reference sequence). The CDR3 loop spans 14 amino acids.

This chain uses TRBV6-2 or TRBV6-3 with TRBJ2-2; 9 bases line up with TRBD2. This CDR3 is built from 20 residues. Germline CDR1 reads MNHEY; CDR2 reads SVGEGT. V dropped 5 bases and J dropped 5; count of bases not matched to a gene: 21. This CDR3 is CASSESRLVAGGPRTGELFF. For the CDR3, the DNA is TGTGCCAGCAGTGAGAGTCGGCTTGTGGCGGGAGGGCCTCGAACCGGGGAGCTGTTTTTT.